These 10 T cell receptor beta chains were sequenced from one sample in a study of T cells after yellow fever vaccination. TCRdb itself ran the 5' RACE reads through MiXCR, one entry per CDR3 protein. The sample includes approximately 74,000 distinct CDR3 sequences, approximately 7% of them seen just once. The sequenced sample was CD8+ T cells sorted from PBMCs, obtained roughly 5 days after the first yellow fever vaccination. Receptor source: a man aged 18 to 29 who received the YFV17D yellow fever vaccine.

This clonotype showed up just a few times. The chain carries TRBV6-4 and TRBJ2-1, with TRBD2 identical over 7 bases. The CDR3 totals 14 residues. From germline, CDR1 is MRHNA and CDR2 SNTAGT. The V and J ends lost 0 bases and 10 bases, in that order; junction bases with no gene match: 6. The CDR3 protein is CASSDSSGILEQFF. CDR3 bases: TGTGCCAGCAGTGACTCGAGCGGGATACTCGAGCAGTTCTTC.

This clonotype was recorded many times. The chain carries TRBV4-1 and TRBJ1-5, with 7 bases that match TRBD1. Trimming removed 0 bases from V and 3 bases from J; junction bases left unmatched: 5. Germline assignment: CDR1 MGHRA and CDR2 YSYEKL. The CDR3 covers 16 residues. The CDR3, as DNA: TGCGCCAGCAGCCAAGATGCCGGGACAGACAATCAGCCCCAGCATTTT. Translating gives CASSQDAGTDNQPQHF.

The table lists this clonotype with many counts. This chain uses TRBV5-1 with TRBJ2-5; D is ambiguous. Germline CDR1 and CDR2: SGHRS and YFSETQ. V lost 0 bases to trimming and J lost 5 bases, with 2 bases between them. The CDR3 totals 11 residues. The chain's CDR3 is CASSLVETQYF. The DNA for the CDR3 is TGCGCCAGCAGCTTGGTGGAGACCCAGTACTTC.

The chain uses TRBV6-1 and TRBJ2-7; D perhaps matches TRBD1 (6 bases). Germline CDR1 and CDR2: MNHNS and SASEGT. The V and J ends lost 7 bases and 0 bases respectively, with 13 bases between them. The CDR3 runs 14 residues. The CDR3 nucleotides are TGTGCCAGCAACCCGACAGGACGCTCCTACGAGCAGTACTTC. This sequence encodes CASNPTGRSYEQYF.

This clonotype was seen a handful of times. The chain uses TRBV12-5 and TRBJ2-3, with D maybe TRBD1 (6 bases). The germline V gene encodes CDR1 LGHNT and CDR2 FRNRAP. The length of the CDR3 is 13 residues. V lost 6 bases and J lost 3, with 10 bases in between. CDR3 DNA: TGTGCTAGTGGCTACAGGGAAACAGATACGCAGTATTTT. Protein: CASGYRETDTQYF.

V gene TRBV27 combines with J gene TRBJ2-1; TRBD1 matches 8 bases. CDR1 is MNHEY and CDR2 is SMNVEV in the germline V gene (reference sequence). V lost 4 bases, J lost 6 bases, and 5 bases stayed unmatched. The CDR3 loop spans 14 amino acids. CDR3 region: CASSSWTGSNEQFF. In DNA form, the CDR3 reads TGTGCCAGCAGTTCATGGACAGGGAGCAATGAGCAGTTCTTC.

This clonotype was seen ten or more times. This chain joins TRBV10-3 and TRBJ2-1, with D uncertain. The germline V and J ends were trimmed by 9 bases and 4 bases, with 4 bases remaining between them. CDR3 length: 10 amino acids. The germline V gene has CDR1 ENHRY and CDR2 SYGVKD. CDR3 in amino acids: CAMGYNEQFF. As DNA, the CDR3 is TGTGCCATGGGGTACAATGAGCAGTTCTTC.

This clonotype was counted only a few times. The rearrangement joins TRBV11-1 to TRBJ2-1, with 8 bases matching TRBD2. CDR3 length: 18 residues. The trim removed 6 bases at V and 5 bases at J, leaving 18 bases unmatched. Germline V gives CDR1 SGHAT, CDR2 FQDESV (reference sequence). CDR3 DNA: TGTGCCAGCAGTTCCGACCTTAGCGGGGAAATTCCGAACAATGAGCAGTTCTTC. Translation: CASSSDLSGEIPNNEQFF.

This chain joins TRBV12-3 or TRBV12-4 and TRBJ2-2; 11 positions agree with TRBD2. Trimming took 5 bases from V and 1 from J; bases not matched to a gene: 3. CDR3 length: 16 residues. CDR3 DNA sequence: TGTGCCAGCAGTCAACTAGCGGGGGTGAACACCGGGGAGCTGTTTTTT. Translation: CASSQLAGVNTGELFF.

In this sample, this clonotype turned up a few times. This CDR3 reads CASSYVLGTDTQYF. The CDR3 DNA is TGTGCCAGCAGTTACGTCCTTGGCACAGATACGCAGTATTTT. The rearrangement uses TRBV6-2 or TRBV6-3 and TRBJ2-3; D uncertain. Per germline, CDR1 MNHEY and CDR2 SVGEGT. The CDR3 is 14 residues long. The ends were cut back, 2 bases at V and 1 base at J, with 7 bases in the middle.